One and the same sample provided the 16 T cell receptor beta chains below, sequenced in a study of beta chain features in type 1 diabetes. Points from the study as a whole: TCRB CDR3 length was moderately but significantly reduced in all four CD4+ subsets of Type 1 diabetes patients.

These TCRs are of unknown antigen specificity. Investigators reverse transcribed all isolated RNA, so they sequenced expressed TCRB transcripts. The assay was immunoSEQ multiplex PCR, and TCRdb's table has in-frame clones only and misses some. The sample carries roughly 300,000 clones, more than 13% recorded once. Source material: naive CD4+ T cells from blood. The receptors here all came from a man aged 25-40 years with type 1 diabetes.

CDR3 sequence: CASSPFARSEQYF. Written as DNA, the CDR3 is TGTGCCAGTAGCCCCTTTGCGAGGAGCGAGCAGTACTTC. The chain has TRBV19 and TRBJ2-7; D is uncertain. The CDR3 length is 13 residues. Germline CDR1 and CDR2: LNHDA and SQIVND (reference sequence). V dropped 6 bases and J dropped 6 bases, with 15 bases sitting between them.

In its sample, this clone was seen many times. J is TRBJ2-3 and V is TRBV4-3; D gene unclear. V lost 2 bases and J 1 base, leaving 4 bases between the germline ends. The CDR3 loop spans 13 amino acids. Germline values: CDR1 LGHNA, CDR2 YSLEER. CDR3: CASSQTGTDTQYF. Written as DNA, the CDR3 is TGCGCCAGCAGCCAAACTGGCACAGATACGCAGTATTTT.

A word on this clone: This sample includes further DNA sequences coding for the same CDR3. The chain carries TRBV7-9 and TRBJ2-3; 9 nucleotides align to TRBD2. Looked up from germline, CDR1 is SEHNR and CDR2 is FQNEAQ (reference sequence). V shed 1 base and J 4 bases; nucleotides not matched to a gene: 0. This CDR3 has 14 residues. CDR3 DNA sequence: TGTGCCAGCAGCTTAGGACTAGCGGCAGATACGCAGTATTTT. Amino acid sequence: CASSLGLAADTQYF.

This rearrangement joins TRBV18 to TRBJ2-2; D is unresolved. The CDR3 runs to 16 residues. V lost 1 base to trimming and J lost 0 bases, with 9 bases between them. Germline-derived CDR1 and CDR2 are KGHSH and LQKENI. This CDR3 reads CASSPRPLTNTGELFF. In nucleotides, the CDR3 is TGTGCCAGCTCACCACGGCCCTTAACGAACACCGGGGAGCTGTTTTTT.

This clone was seen more than once but under ten times. This chain joins TRBV7-3 and TRBJ2-2; a possible D gene is TRBD1 (5 bases). Germline V CDR1 and CDR2: SGHTA, FQGTGA. Trimming left V 1 base short and J 7 bases short, with 10 bases between. There are 14 residues in the CDR3. CDR3 nucleotides: TGTGCCAGCAGCTTAAAGGGGAAAGACGGGGAGCTGTTTTTT. Its protein product is CASSLKGKDGELFF.

A few counts support this clone. The chain carries TRBV19 and TRBJ2-7; 12 bases line up with TRBD2. The CDR3 is 16 amino acids. With 11 bases clipped from V and 0 bases from J, the junction kept 11 bases outside the gene matches. Germline loops: CDR1 LNHDA, CDR2 SQIVND (reference sequence). The CDR3 coding sequence is TGTGCCTCCAAGAGGACTAGCGGGATCGCCTCCTACGAGCAGTACTTC. This sequence encodes CASKRTSGIASYEQYF.

The rearrangement uses TRBV5-8 and TRBJ1-1, with a tentative D call TRBD1 (6 bases). This CDR3 contains 14 residues. Germline CDR1 reads SGHTS; CDR2 reads YDEGEE. V was trimmed by 6 bases and J by 1 base, leaving 13 bases between them. The CDR3 DNA reads TGTGCCAGCAAATGGGGGACACCGAACACTGAAGCTTTCTTT. Amino acids: CASKWGTPNTEAFF.

The V gene is TRBV7-3, the J gene TRBJ2-3; TRBD2 aligns across 12 bases. The CDR3 spans 19 residues. Germline CDR1 is SGHTA and CDR2 is FQGTGA. Losses at the gene ends were 5 bases for V and 0 bases for J; bases not matched to a gene: 12. CDR3 DNA: TGTGCCAGCAGCCTACGAGCCTCAGGACTAGCGGGAAGCACAGATACGCAGTATTTT. Protein: CASSLRASGLAGSTDTQYF.

This sequence joins TRBV28 and TRBJ2-3; 7 nucleotides line up with TRBD2. With V trimmed by 6 bases and J by 2 bases, 8 bases remained unmatched. The CDR3 has 15 amino acids. Germline assignment: CDR1 MDHEN and CDR2 SYDVKM. DNA for the CDR3: TGTGCCAGCAGATCGACTAGCCCCTCCACAGATACGCAGTATTTT. This codes for CASRSTSPSTDTQYF.

This chain uses TRBV7-9 with TRBJ2-2, with D hard to call. V dropped 4 bases and J dropped 3 bases, with 12 bases sitting between them. The germline V gene encodes CDR1 SEHNR and CDR2 FQNEAQ (reference sequence). There are 15 residues in the CDR3. The CDR3: CASSSSRLYTGELFF. CDR3 nucleotides: TGTGCCAGCAGCTCCTCCCGCCTATACACCGGGGAGCTGTTTTTT.

In its sample, this clone was seen a few times. This chain joins TRBV29-1 and TRBJ1-2; possible D gene TRBD1, 5 bases. The CDR3 totals 12 residues. Germline CDR1 reads SQVTM; CDR2 reads ANQGSEA. With 4 bases removed from V and 5 bases from J, the gap between germline ends came to 11 bases. The CDR3 sequence is CSVGQGVYGYTF. Here the CDR3 DNA reads TGCAGCGTTGGGCAGGGTGTTTATGGCTACACCTTC.

A few counts support this clone. The chain couples TRBV2 to TRBJ1-4, with 7 bases lining up with TRBD1. Germline loops: CDR1 SNHLY, CDR2 FYNNEI. V gave up 8 bases and J gave up 6 bases; unmatched junction bases: 9. The CDR3 extends over 14 amino acids. CDR3 coding DNA: TGTGCCAGCCGATACAGGGGAATGGATGAAAAACTGTTTTTT. This gives the protein CASRYRGMDEKLFF.

The rearrangement links TRBV19 to TRBJ2-1; TRBD1 matches at 10 bases. Germline V CDR1 and CDR2: LNHDA, SQIVND (reference sequence). The CDR3 has 14 residues. V gave up 3 bases and J gave up 6 bases; unmatched junction bases: 2. In DNA form, the CDR3 reads TGTGCCAGTAGTATCGGACAGGGGGGCAATGAGCAGTTCTTC. It codes for CASSIGQGGNEQFF.

J is TRBJ2-7 and V is TRBV28, with D possibly TRBD2 on 5 matching bases. V shed 2 bases and J shed 7 bases, with 6 bases lying between them. Germline V CDR1 and CDR2: MDHEN, SYDVKM. The CDR3 is 11 residues long. The CDR3 protein is CASSLREEQYF. CDR3 nucleotide sequence: TGTGCCAGCAGTTTACGGGAAGAGCAGTACTTC. The full variable domain, with the rest looked up from reference TRBV28 and TRBJ2-7, is DVKVTQSSRYLVKRTGEKVFLECVQDMDHENMFWYRQDPGLGLRLIYFSYDVKMKEKGDIPEGYSVSREKKERFSLILESASTNQTSMYLCASSLREEQYFGPGTRLTVT.

The chain is built from TRBV9 and TRBJ1-3; D ambiguous. Germline V CDR1 and CDR2: SGDLS, YYNGEE. V lost 1 base and J 0 bases, leaving 11 bases between the germline ends. This CDR3 has 16 amino acids. DNA for the CDR3: TGTGCCAGCAGCGTACTCGAGGGATTCTCTGGAAACACCATATATTTT. It specifies CASSVLEGFSGNTIYF.

The sample holds a few counts of this clone. This chain links TRBV25-1 with TRBJ1-1; TRBD1 matches 8 bases. J lost 1 base, V lost 2 bases, and 3 bases had no gene match. This CDR3 is 15 amino acids long. Germline assignment: CDR1 MGHDK and CDR2 SYGVNS. DNA for the CDR3: TGTGCCAGCAGTGAAATCGGGACAGGGAACACTGAAGCTTTCTTT. Translation gives CASSEIGTGNTEAFF. Filled out from reference TRBV25-1 and TRBJ1-1, the complete variable domain reads EADIYQTPRYLVIGTGKKITLECSQTMGHDKMYWYQQDPGMELHLIHYSYGVNSTEKGDLSSESTVSRIRTEHFPLTLESARPSHTSQYLCASSEIGTGNTEAFFGQGTRLTVV.